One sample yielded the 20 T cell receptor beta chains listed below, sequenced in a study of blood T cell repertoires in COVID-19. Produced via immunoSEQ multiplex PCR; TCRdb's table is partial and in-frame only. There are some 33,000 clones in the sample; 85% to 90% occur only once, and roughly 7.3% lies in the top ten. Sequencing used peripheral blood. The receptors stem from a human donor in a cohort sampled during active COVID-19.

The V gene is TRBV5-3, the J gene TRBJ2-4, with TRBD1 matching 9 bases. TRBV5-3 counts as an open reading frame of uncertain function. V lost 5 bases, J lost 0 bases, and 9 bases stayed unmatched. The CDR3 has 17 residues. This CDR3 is CARSIIGTGRAKNIQYF. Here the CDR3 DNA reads TGTGCCAGAAGTATCATTGGGACAGGGCGAGCCAAAAACATTCAGTACTTC.

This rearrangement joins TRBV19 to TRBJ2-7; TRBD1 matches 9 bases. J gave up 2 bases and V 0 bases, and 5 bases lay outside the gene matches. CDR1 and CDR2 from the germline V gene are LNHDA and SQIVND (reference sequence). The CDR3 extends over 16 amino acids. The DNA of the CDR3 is TGTGCCAGTAGTATAGACCCCGGGACAGGGCCCTACGAGCAGTACTTC. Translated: CASSIDPGTGPYEQYF.

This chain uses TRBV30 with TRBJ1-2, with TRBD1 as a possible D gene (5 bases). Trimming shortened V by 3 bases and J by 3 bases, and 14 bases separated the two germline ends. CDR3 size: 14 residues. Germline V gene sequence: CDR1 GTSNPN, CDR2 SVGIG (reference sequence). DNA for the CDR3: TGTGCCTGGAGGGGACGGGGGATCGACTATGGCTACACCTTC. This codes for CAWRGRGIDYGYTF.

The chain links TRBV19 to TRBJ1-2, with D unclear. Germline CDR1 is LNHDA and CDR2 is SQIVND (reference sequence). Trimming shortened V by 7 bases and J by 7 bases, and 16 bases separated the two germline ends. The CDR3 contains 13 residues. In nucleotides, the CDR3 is TGTGCCAGTACGACCAGGTCCATGGCTGGCTACACCTTC. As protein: CASTTRSMAGYTF.

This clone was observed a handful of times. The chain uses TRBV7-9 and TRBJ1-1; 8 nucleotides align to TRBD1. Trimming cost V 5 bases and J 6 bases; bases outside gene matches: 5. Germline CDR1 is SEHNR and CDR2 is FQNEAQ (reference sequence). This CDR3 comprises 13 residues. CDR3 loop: CASSGTGGAEAFF. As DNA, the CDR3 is TGTGCCAGCAGCGGAACAGGGGGGGCTGAAGCTTTCTTT. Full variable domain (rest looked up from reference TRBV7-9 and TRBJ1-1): DTGVSQNPRHKITKRGQNVTFRCDPISEHNRLYWYRQTLGQGPEFLTYFQNEAQLEKSRLLSDRFSAERPKGSFSTLEIQRTEQGDSAMYLCASSGTGGAEAFFGQGTRLTVV.

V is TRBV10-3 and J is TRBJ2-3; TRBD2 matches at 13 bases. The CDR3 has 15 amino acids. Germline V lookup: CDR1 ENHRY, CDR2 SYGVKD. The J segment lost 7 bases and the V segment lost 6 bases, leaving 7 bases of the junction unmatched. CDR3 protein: CAISTGTSGENTQYF. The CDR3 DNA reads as TGTGCCATCAGCACCGGGACTAGCGGGGAAAATACGCAGTATTTT.

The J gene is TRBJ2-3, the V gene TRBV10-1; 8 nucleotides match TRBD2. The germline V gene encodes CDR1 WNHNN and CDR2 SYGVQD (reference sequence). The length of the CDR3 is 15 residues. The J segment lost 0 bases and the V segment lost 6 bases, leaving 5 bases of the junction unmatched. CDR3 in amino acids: CASSPSGSSTDTQYF. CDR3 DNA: TGCGCCAGCAGCCCTAGCGGGTCTAGCACAGATACGCAGTATTTT.

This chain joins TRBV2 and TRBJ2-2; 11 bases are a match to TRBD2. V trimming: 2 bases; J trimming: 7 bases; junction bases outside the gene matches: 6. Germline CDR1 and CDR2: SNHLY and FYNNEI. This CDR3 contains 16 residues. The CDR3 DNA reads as TGTGCCAGCAGTGAAAATCTAGCGGGAGGAATCGGGGAGCTGTTTTTT. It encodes CASSENLAGGIGELFF.

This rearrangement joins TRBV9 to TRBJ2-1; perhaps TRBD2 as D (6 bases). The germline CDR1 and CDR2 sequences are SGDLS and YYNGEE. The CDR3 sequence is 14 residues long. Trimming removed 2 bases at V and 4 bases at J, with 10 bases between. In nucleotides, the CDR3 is TGTGCCAGCAGCGTTGGGACTGGTTACAATGAGCAGTTCTTC. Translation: CASSVGTGYNEQFF.

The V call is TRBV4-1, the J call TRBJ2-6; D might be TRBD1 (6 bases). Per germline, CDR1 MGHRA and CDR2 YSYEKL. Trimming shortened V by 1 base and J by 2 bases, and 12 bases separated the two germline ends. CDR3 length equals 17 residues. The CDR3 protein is CASSQGHTGPGANVLTF. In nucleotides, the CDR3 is TGCGCCAGCAGCCAAGGACATACAGGGCCTGGGGCCAACGTCCTGACTTTC.

The CDR3 DNA sequence: TGTGCCAGCAGCTTAACCCACGGGGAGCGCTACACCTTC. Amino acids: CASSLTHGERYTF. The V call is TRBV7-3, the J call TRBJ1-2; D remains ambiguous. The CDR3 extends over 13 amino acids. In germline, CDR1 is SGHTA, CDR2 FQGTGA. With 0 bases removed from V and 9 bases from J, the gap between germline ends came to 11 bases.

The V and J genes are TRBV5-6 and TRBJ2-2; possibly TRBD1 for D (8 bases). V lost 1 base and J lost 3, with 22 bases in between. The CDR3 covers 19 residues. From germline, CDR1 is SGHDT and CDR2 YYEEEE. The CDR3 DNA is TGTGCCAGCAGCTTGCAAAGAGCACAGGGGGGGAAAGACACCGGGGAGCTGTTTTTT. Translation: CASSLQRAQGGKDTGELFF. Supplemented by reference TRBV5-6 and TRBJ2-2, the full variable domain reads DAGVTQSPTHLIKTRGQQVTLRCSPKSGHDTVSWYQQALGQGPQFIFQYYEEEERQRGNFPDRFSGHQFPNYSSELNVNALLLGDSALYLCASSLQRAQGGKDTGELFFGEGSRLTVL.

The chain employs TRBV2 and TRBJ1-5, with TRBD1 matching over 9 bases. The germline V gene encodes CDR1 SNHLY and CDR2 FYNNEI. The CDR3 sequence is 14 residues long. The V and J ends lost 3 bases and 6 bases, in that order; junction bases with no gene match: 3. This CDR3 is CASSDSDRGQPQHF. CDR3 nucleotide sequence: TGTGCCAGCAGTGATTCGGACAGGGGTCAGCCCCAGCATTTT.

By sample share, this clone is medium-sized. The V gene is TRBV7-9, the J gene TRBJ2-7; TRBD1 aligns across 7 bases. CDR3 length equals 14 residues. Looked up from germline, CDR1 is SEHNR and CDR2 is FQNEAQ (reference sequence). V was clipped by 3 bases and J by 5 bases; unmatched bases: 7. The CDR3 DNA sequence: TGTGCCAGCAGCTTCGGACAGGCTAAGCACGAGCAGTACTTC. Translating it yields CASSFGQAKHEQYF.

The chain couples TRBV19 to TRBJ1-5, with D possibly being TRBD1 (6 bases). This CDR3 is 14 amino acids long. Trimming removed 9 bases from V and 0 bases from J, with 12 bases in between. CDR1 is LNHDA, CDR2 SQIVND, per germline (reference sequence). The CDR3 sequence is CASRTELSNQPQHF. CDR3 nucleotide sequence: TGTGCCAGCAGGACAGAACTTAGCAATCAGCCCCAGCATTTT. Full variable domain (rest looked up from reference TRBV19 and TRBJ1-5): DGGITQSPKYLFRKEGQNVTLSCEQNLNHDAMYWYRQDPGQGLRLIYYSQIVNDFQKGDIAEGYSVSREKKESFPLTVTSAQKNPTAFYLCASRTELSNQPQHFGDGTRLSIL.

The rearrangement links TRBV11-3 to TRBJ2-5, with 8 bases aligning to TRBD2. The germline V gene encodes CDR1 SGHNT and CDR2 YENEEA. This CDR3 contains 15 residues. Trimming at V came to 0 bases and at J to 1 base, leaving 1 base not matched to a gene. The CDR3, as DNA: TGTGCCAGCAGCTTAGATCGGGGGGGCCAAGAGACCCAGTACTTC. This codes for CASSLDRGGQETQYF.

The CDR3 DNA reads as TGTGCCAGCAGCTTTTCAGGGGGCTACGAGCAGTACTTC. Residues: CASSFSGGYEQYF. The V call is TRBV5-6, the J call TRBJ2-7; 7 nucleotides agree with TRBD1. Germline V lookup: CDR1 SGHDT, CDR2 YYEEEE. The CDR3 covers 13 residues. V gave up 2 bases and J gave up 3 bases; unmatched junction bases: 2.

CDR3 nucleotide sequence: TGTGCCAGCAGCCAGGGGGATAGCGGGGTCTCCTACGAGCAGTACTTC. Its translation: CASSQGDSGVSYEQYF. The chain recombines TRBV7-6 with TRBJ2-7; TRBD2 is a possible D gene (8 bases). V was shortened by 5 bases and J by 0 bases, with 17 bases between the two germline ends. CDR3 size: 16 residues. Looked up from germline, CDR1 is SGHVS and CDR2 is FNYEAQ. The whole variable domain, filled in from reference TRBV7-6 and TRBJ2-7, reads GAGVSQSPRYKVTKRGQDVALRCDPISGHVSLYWYRQALGQGPEFLTYFNYEAQQDKSGLPNDRFSAERPEGSISTLTIQRTEQRDSAMYRCASSQGDSGVSYEQYFGPGTRLTVT.

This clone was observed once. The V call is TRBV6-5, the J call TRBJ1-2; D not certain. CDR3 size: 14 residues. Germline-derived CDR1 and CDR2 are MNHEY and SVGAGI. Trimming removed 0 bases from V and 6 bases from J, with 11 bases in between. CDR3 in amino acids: CASSYSLEAHGYTF. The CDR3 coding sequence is TGTGCCAGCAGTTACTCCCTGGAGGCGCATGGCTACACCTTC.

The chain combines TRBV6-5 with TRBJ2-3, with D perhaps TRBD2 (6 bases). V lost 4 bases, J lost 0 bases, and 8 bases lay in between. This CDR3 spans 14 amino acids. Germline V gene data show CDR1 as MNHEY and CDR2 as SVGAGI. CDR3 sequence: CASSFSGSTDTQYF. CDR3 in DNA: TGTGCCAGCAGTTTTAGCGGAAGCACAGATACGCAGTATTTT.